This TCR beta chain is from a study of T cells in Graves' hyperthyroidism and ophthalmopathy. Study conclusions and caveats: Most thyroid clonotypes expanded above 0.001 appeared in blood too.

Each 10 ml fresh peripheral blood draw supplied the PBMCs. This CDR3 is 12 amino acids long. Germline lookup yields CDR1 GTSNPN and CDR2 SVGIG (reference sequence). The V and J ends lost 6 bases and 5 bases respectively, with 13 bases between them. This clonotype occurred many times. Its antigen is currently unknown. What was amplified from RNA transcripts were TCR beta CDR3 regions. When the TCR CDR3 underwent first-round RT-PCR, the HTBI primer set was used. TCRdb analysed the multiplex PCR reads with MiXCR anew, one entry per CDR3 protein. The sample records approximately 630,000 distinct CDR3 sequences, roughly 17% being singletons.

The receptor was derived from a woman younger than 45 with Graves' hyperthyroidism. Material for sequencing was blood. The J gene is TRBJ2-5, the V gene TRBV30; no reliable D call. CDR3 amino acids: CACQYDEETQYF. CDR3 in DNA: TGTGCCTGCCAGTATGATGAGGAGACCCAGTACTTC.